This TCR beta chain was recorded in a study of blood T cell repertoires in COVID-19. At the level of the study: Whether acute or convalescent, the COVID-19 samples came from the United States, Italy and Spain. T cells, B-cell-depleted T cells, or PBMCs supplied cDNA or gDNA.

V was pared by 3 bases and J by 6 bases, with 8 bases between. Germline V gene lookup returns CDR1 SEHNR and CDR2 FQNEAQ (reference sequence). This CDR3 spans 13 amino acids. Original data processing: It was from reference gene primer amplification that nucleated cell counts were estimated. The repertoire was sequenced with immunoSEQ multiplex PCR; TCRdb's copy has only in-frame clones and lacks some. V and J calls and clone size are given by that table; D and trimming were obtained from the DNA. In the table there are around 300,000 clones, approximately 90% of which are singletons. Seattle patients were enrolled during active infection and followed longitudinally.

The receptor was derived from a woman aged 25-40 years with COVID-19, enrolled during active disease. The rearrangement links TRBV7-9 to TRBJ2-2, with D maybe TRBD2 (5 bases). The specimen was peripheral blood. The CDR3 DNA is TGTGCCAGCAGCTTGGAGGATCCCGGGGAGCTGTTTTTT. Translated, it gives CASSLEDPGELFF.